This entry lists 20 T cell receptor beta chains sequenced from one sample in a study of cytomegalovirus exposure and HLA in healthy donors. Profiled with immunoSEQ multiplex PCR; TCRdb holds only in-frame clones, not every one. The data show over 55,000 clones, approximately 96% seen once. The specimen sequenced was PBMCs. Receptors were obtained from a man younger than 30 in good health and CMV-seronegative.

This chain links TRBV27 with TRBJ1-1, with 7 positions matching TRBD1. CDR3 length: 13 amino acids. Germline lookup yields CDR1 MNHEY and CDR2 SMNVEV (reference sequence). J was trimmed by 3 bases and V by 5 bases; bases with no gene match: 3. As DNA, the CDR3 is TGTGCCAGCAGTGCTGACAGGGACACTGAAGCTTTCTTT. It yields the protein CASSADRDTEAFF.

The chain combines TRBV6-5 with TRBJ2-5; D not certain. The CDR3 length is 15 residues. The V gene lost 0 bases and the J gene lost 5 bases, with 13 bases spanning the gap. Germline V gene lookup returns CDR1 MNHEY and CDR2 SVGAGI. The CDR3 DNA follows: TGTGCCAGCAGTTACTCGTTGGGTTCGCGGGAGACCCAGTACTTC. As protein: CASSYSLGSRETQYF.

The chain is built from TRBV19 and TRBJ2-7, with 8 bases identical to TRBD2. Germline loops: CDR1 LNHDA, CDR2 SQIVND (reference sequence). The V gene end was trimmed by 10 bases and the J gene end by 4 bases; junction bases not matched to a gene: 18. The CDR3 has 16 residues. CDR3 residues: CATSLLPGLDFYEQYF. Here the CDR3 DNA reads TGTGCCACCTCGCTCTTACCGGGACTAGATTTTTACGAGCAGTACTTC.

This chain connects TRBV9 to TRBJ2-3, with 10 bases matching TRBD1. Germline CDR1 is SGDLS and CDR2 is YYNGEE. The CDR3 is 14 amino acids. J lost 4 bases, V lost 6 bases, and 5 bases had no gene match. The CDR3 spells CASNAGQGADTQYF. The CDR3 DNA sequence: TGTGCCAGCAACGCCGGACAGGGGGCAGATACGCAGTATTTT. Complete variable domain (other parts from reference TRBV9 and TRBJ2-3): DSGVTQTPKHLITATGQRVTLRCSPRSGDLSVYWYQQSLDQGLQFLIQYYNGEERAKGNILERFSAQQFPDLHSELNLSSLELGDSALYFCASNAGQGADTQYFGPGTRLTVL.

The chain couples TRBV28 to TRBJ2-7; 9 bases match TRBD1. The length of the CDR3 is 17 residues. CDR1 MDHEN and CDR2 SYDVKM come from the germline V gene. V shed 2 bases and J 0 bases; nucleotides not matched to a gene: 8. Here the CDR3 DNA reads TGTGCCAGCAGTTTAGCTCCGGGACAGGGTATCTCCTACGAGCAGTACTTC. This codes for CASSLAPGQGISYEQYF. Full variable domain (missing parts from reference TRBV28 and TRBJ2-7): DVKVTQSSRYLVKRTGEKVFLECVQDMDHENMFWYRQDPGLGLRLIYFSYDVKMKEKGDIPEGYSVSREKKERFSLILESASTNQTSMYLCASSLAPGQGISYEQYFGPGTRLTVT.

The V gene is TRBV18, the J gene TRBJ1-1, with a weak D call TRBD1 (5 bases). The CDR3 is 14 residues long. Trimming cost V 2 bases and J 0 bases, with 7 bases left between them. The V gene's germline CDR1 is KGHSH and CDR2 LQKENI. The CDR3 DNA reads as TGTGCCAGCTCACCAGGGGGGTTGAACACTGAAGCTTTCTTT. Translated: CASSPGGLNTEAFF.

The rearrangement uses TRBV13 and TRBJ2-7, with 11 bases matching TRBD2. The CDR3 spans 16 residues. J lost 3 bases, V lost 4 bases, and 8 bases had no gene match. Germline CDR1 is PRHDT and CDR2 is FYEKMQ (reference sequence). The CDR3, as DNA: TGTGCCAGCAGCTCCCAAACTAGCGGGAGAAACTACGAGCAGTACTTC. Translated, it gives CASSSQTSGRNYEQYF. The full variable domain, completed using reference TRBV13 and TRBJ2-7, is AAGVIQSPRHLIKEKRETATLKCYPIPRHDTVYWYQQGPGQDPQFLISFYEKMQSDKGSIPDRFSAQQFSDYHSELNMSSLELGDSALYFCASSSQTSGRNYEQYFGPGTRLTVT.

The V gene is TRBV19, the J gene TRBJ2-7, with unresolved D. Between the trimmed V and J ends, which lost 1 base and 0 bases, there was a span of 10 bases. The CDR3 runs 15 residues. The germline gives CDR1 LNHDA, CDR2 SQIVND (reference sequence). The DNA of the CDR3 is TGTGCCAGTAGTATAGTTCTCTCGGGCTCCTACGAGCAGTACTTC. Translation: CASSIVLSGSYEQYF.

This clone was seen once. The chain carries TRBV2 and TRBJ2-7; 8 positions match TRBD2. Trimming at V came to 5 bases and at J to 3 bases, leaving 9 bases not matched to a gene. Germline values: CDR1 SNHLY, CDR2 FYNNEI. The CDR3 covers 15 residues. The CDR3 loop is CASSLLAVSFYEQYF. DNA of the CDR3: TGTGCCAGCAGTTTACTAGCGGTTTCTTTCTACGAGCAGTACTTC.

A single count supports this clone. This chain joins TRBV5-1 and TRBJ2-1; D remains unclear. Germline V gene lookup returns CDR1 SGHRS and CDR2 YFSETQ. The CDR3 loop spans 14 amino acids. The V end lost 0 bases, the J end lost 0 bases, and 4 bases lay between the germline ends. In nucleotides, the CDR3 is TGCGCCAGCAGCTTGGCGAGCTCCTACAATGAGCAGTTCTTC. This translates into CASSLASSYNEQFF.

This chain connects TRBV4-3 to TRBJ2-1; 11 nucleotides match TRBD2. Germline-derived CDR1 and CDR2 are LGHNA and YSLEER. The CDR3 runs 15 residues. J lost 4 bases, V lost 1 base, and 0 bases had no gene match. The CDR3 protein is CASSQGLAGYNEQFF. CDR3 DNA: TGCGCCAGCAGCCAAGGACTAGCGGGATACAATGAGCAGTTCTTC.

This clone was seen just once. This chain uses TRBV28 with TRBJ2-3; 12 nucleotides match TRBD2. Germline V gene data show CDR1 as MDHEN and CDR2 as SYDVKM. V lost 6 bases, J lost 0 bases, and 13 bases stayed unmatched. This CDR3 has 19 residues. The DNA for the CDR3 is TGTGCCAGCAGGCCAGAGTGGTCTAGCGGGAGGGATAGCACAGATACGCAGTATTTT. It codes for CASRPEWSSGRDSTDTQYF.

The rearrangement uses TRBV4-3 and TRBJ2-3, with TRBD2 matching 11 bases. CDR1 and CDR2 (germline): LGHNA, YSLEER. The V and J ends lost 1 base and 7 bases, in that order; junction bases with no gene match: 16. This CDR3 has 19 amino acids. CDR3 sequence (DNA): TGCGCCAGCAGCCAAGGAGGCCATATCGTCACTAGCGGGAGACATACGCAGTATTTT. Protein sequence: CASSQGGHIVTSGRHTQYF.

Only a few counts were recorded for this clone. This chain's CDR3 is CASSKDLTGTYGYTF. The CDR3, as DNA: TGTGCCAGCAGCAAAGATTTGACAGGGACCTATGGCTACACCTTC. The rearrangement joins TRBV21-1 to TRBJ1-2; the listed D gene, TRBD1, was not tested against the DNA. TRBV21-1 is a known pseudogene. The CDR3 is 15 amino acids.

The CDR3 sequence: CASREGRGEKLFF. In nucleotides, the CDR3 is TGTGCCAGCAGAGAGGGCAGAGGGGAAAAACTGTTTTTT. The chain is built from TRBV5-6 and TRBJ1-4; D not certain. CDR3 size: 13 residues. V lost 5 bases and J lost 8, with 13 bases in between. From germline, CDR1 is SGHDT and CDR2 YYEEEE. Full variable domain (remainder filled in from reference TRBV5-6 and TRBJ1-4): DAGVTQSPTHLIKTRGQQVTLRCSPKSGHDTVSWYQQALGQGPQFIFQYYEEEERQRGNFPDRFSGHQFPNYSSELNVNALLLGDSALYLCASREGRGEKLFFGSGTQLSVL.

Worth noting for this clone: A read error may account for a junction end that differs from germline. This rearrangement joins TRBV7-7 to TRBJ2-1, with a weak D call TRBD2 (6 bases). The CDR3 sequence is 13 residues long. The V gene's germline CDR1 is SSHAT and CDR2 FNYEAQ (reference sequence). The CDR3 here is CASSFGSFNEQFF. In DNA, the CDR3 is TGTGCTAGCAGCTTCGGGAGTTTCAATGAGCAGTTCTTC.

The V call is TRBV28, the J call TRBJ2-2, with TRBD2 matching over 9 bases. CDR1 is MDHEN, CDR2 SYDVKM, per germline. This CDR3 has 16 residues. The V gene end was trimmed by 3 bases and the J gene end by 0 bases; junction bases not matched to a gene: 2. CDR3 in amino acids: CASSLTSGPNTGELFF. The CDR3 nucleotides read TGTGCCAGCAGTTTGACTAGCGGACCGAACACCGGGGAGCTGTTTTTT.

The DNA for the CDR3 is TGTGCCAGCAGCCGCTCGACTAGCACAGATACGCAGTATTTT. Translating it yields CASSRSTSTDTQYF. The rearrangement joins TRBV6-5 to TRBJ2-3; D is unclear. V lost 6 bases and J 0 bases, leaving 10 bases between the germline ends. CDR3 size: 14 residues. Germline V gene data show CDR1 as MNHEY and CDR2 as SVGAGI.

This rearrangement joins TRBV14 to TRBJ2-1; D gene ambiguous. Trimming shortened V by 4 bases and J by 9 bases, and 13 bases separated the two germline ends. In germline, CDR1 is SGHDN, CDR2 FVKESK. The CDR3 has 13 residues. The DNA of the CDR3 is TGTGCCAGCAGCCTCGTGCCCGGTACTGAGCAGTTCTTC. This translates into CASSLVPGTEQFF. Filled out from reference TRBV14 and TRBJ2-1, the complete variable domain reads EAGVTQFPSHSVIEKGQTVTLRCDPISGHDNLYWYRRVMGKEIKFLLHFVKESKQDESGMPNNRFLAERTGGTYSTLKVQPAELEDSGVYFCASSLVPGTEQFFGPGTRLTVL.

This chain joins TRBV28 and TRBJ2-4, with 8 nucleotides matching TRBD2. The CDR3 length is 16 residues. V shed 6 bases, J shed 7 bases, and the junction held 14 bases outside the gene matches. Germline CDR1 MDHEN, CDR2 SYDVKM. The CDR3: CASSRLQAKRENIQYF. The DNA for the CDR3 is TGTGCCAGCAGCCGCCTACAAGCGAAGCGGGAGAACATTCAGTACTTC.